This T cell receptor beta chain stems from a study of chemoradiotherapy in HPV16-positive cancers. As for the study in general: Functional T-cell assays on a couple of HPV16-positive patients' cells defined candidate HPV-specific clones and common TCR motifs.

Profiled with immunoSEQ multiplex PCR; TCRdb holds only in-frame clones, not every one. The sample yields approximately 15,000 clones, around 80% seen once. As concerns this clone: No antigen is known for it.

This CDR3 comprises 15 residues. Per the germline V gene, CDR1 is SNHLY and CDR2 is FYNNEI. Trimming took 6 bases from V and 6 from J; bases not matched to a gene: 3. Study-wide results and limits: Non-HPV-specific T cells did not expand in tumors during treatment, whereas candidate HPV-specific clones and E7-related motifs did.

This clonotype was sampled from a human donor with HPV-associated anogenital cancer. Sampling was carried out from a patient who underwent chemoradiotherapy. This rearrangement joins TRBV2 to TRBJ2-1; 15 bases are a match to TRBD2. The CDR3 is CASRRTSGGANEQFF. The CDR3 nucleotides are TGTGCCAGCAGGAGGACTAGCGGGGGGGCCAATGAGCAGTTCTTC. Full variable domain (outside the CDR3, taken from reference TRBV2 and TRBJ2-1): EPEVTQTPSHQVTQMGQEVILRCVPISNHLYFYWYRQILGQKVEFLVSFYNNEISEKSEIFDDQFSVERPDGSNFTLKIRSTKLEDSAMYFCASRRTSGGANEQFFGPGTRLTVL.